The 27 T cell receptor beta chains below come from one sample, sequenced in a study of OX40 agonist ivuxolimab in advanced cancers. To prepare the library, the immunoSEQ multiplex PCR assay was applied. The table was pulled from immuneACCESS by TCRdb, which kept in-frame rearrangements only. Such tables lose some clones; where checked, under half of the loss comes from unresolved V genes, and the rest has no known cause. This sample is represented by about 80,000 clones; roughly 85% of them were singletons. The top ten clones comprise 2% of the sample. Sequenced here: CD4+ or CD8+ T cells sorted from blood, sampled in a trial of the OX40 agonist ivuxolimab. Receptors were obtained from an adult with an advanced solid tumor such as melanoma, head and neck, liver or kidney cancer.

The V gene is TRBV28, the J gene TRBJ2-1; 8 nucleotides align to TRBD2. This CDR3 comprises 15 residues. Looked up from germline, CDR1 is MDHEN and CDR2 is SYDVKM. V gave up 2 bases and J gave up 3 bases; unmatched junction bases: 3. The CDR3 loop reads CASSLAGGDYNEQFF. In nucleotides, the CDR3 is TGTGCCAGCAGTTTAGCCGGGGGGGACTACAATGAGCAGTTCTTC.

This chain joins TRBV6-5 and TRBJ1-4; unclear D gene. Germline assignment: CDR1 MNHEY and CDR2 SVGAGI. V was cut by 6 bases and J by 7 bases, with 15 bases left in between. The CDR3 totals 14 residues. CDR3 in DNA: TGTGCCAGCAGGAGGGATGTTCGAGGTGAAAAACTGTTTTTT. Its protein product is CASRRDVRGEKLFF.

The chain recombines TRBV10-3 with TRBJ2-7; TRBD2 matches at 13 bases. Germline CDR1 ENHRY, CDR2 SYGVKD. The CDR3 is 15 residues long. J was trimmed by 2 bases and V by 11 bases; bases with no gene match: 9. CDR3 nucleotides: TGTGCCGCCGGGACTAGCGGGGCCACTGCCTACGAGCAGTACTTC. It is translated as CAAGTSGATAYEQYF.

This chain connects TRBV27 to TRBJ1-1, with D possibly being TRBD1 (6 bases). The germline gives CDR1 MNHEY, CDR2 SMNVEV (reference sequence). V dropped 2 bases and J dropped 10 bases, with 11 bases sitting between them. The CDR3 has 12 amino acids. The CDR3, as DNA: TGTGCCAGCAGTTTAACTCAGGGGATAGCTTTCTTT. It codes for CASSLTQGIAFF.

In DNA form, the CDR3 reads TGTGCCACCTTACAGGGGGCGTATGGCTACACCTTC. Residues: CATLQGAYGYTF. V is TRBV6-6 and J is TRBJ1-2, with 9 bases identical to TRBD1. Germline lookup yields CDR1 MNHNY and CDR2 SVGAGI (reference sequence). J gave up 5 bases and V 10 bases, and 5 bases lay outside the gene matches. The CDR3 sequence is 12 residues long.

The rearrangement links TRBV7-2 to TRBJ1-5; no clear D. This CDR3 spans 13 amino acids. Germline CDR1 SGHTA, CDR2 FQGNSA. Trimming removed 4 bases at V and 5 bases at J, with 9 bases between. The CDR3 DNA follows: TGTGCCAGCAGCTCGCGAACGGATCAGCCCCAGCATTTT. It translates to CASSSRTDQPQHF.

Of note for this clone: This CDR3 is also generated by other DNA sequences in the sample. V and J are TRBV5-1 and TRBJ2-2; 9 bases are shared with TRBD1. CDR1 is SGHRS and CDR2 is YFSETQ in the germline V gene. CDR3 length: 15 amino acids. J lost 6 bases, V lost 0 bases, and 3 bases had no gene match. The CDR3 DNA sequence: TGCGCCAGCAGCTTGGGACAGGGGGGGCCCGGGGAGCTGTTTTTT. This codes for CASSLGQGGPGELFF.

This chain joins TRBV7-9 and TRBJ1-4; 9 positions agree with TRBD1. The V gene's germline CDR1 is SEHNR and CDR2 FQNEAQ (reference sequence). This CDR3 spans 14 amino acids. V lost 5 bases, J lost 8 bases, and 6 bases stayed unmatched. The CDR3 reads CASSPDRGQEKLFF. CDR3 coding DNA: TGTGCCAGCAGCCCGGACAGGGGCCAGGAAAAACTGTTTTTT.

This chain links TRBV5-4 with TRBJ2-3; D perhaps matches TRBD1 (5 bases). Looked up from germline, CDR1 is SGHNT and CDR2 is YYREEE (reference sequence). Trimming shortened V by 0 bases and J by 6 bases, and 11 bases separated the two germline ends. The CDR3 is 14 residues long. CDR3 loop: CASSLVEGADTQYF. DNA of the CDR3: TGTGCCAGCAGCTTGGTCGAAGGGGCCGATACGCAGTATTTT.

The rearrangement links TRBV4-2 to TRBJ1-4, with D possibly matching TRBD1 (5 bases). CDR1 and CDR2 (germline): LGHNA, YNFKEQ. The CDR3 is 15 residues long. V was trimmed by 0 bases and J by 15 bases, leaving 20 bases between them. In DNA, the CDR3 is TGTGCCAGCAGCCAAGATATAGGGGTTTGGGCCTTATTGTTTTTT. Its protein is CASSQDIGVWALLFF.

This clone was seen just once. CDR3 nucleotides: TGTGCCAGCAGCCCCGTCGATAGCGGGGCGAAGACCCAGTACTTC. This sequence encodes CASSPVDSGAKTQYF. The chain links TRBV7-9 to TRBJ2-5; 8 bases line up with TRBD2. The CDR3 length is 15 residues. Germline V lookup: CDR1 SEHNR, CDR2 FQNEAQ (reference sequence). J was trimmed by 6 bases and V by 5 bases; bases with no gene match: 11.

The chain has TRBV6-5 and TRBJ2-7; the D gene is possibly TRBD1 (5 bases). CDR1 is MNHEY and CDR2 is SVGAGI in the germline V gene. Trimming stripped 6 bases from V and 3 bases from J, with 15 bases between. The CDR3 runs 14 residues. DNA of the CDR3: TGTGCCAGCAGACGAAGGGGTAAGCGCTACGAGCAGTACTTC. As protein: CASRRRGKRYEQYF.

This clone was counted a few times. V and J are TRBV5-1 and TRBJ2-5; 10 bases fit TRBD1. The CDR3 has 15 residues. Germline V gives CDR1 SGHRS, CDR2 YFSETQ. The V segment lost 4 bases and the J segment 1 base; nucleotides outside the gene matches: 4. As DNA, the CDR3 is TGCGCCAGCAGCCTGTGGACAGGGGGCCAAGAGACCCAGTACTTC. Amino acids: CASSLWTGGQETQYF.

The rearrangement joins TRBV6-5 to TRBJ1-6, with a tentative D call TRBD1 (5 bases). Germline loops: CDR1 MNHEY, CDR2 SVGAGI. The CDR3 length is 15 residues. V gave up 0 bases and J gave up 9 bases, with 12 bases separating them. CDR3 DNA: TGTGCCAGCAGTTACTCAGGGCAGGGTAGTTCACCCCTCCACTTT. Translated, it gives CASSYSGQGSSPLHF.

The CDR3 DNA reads TGCGCCAGCAGCTCCCTCGGGACTAGCGGGGATGAGCAGTTCTTC. This gives the protein CASSSLGTSGDEQFF. The chain carries TRBV5-1 and TRBJ2-1, with TRBD2 matching 13 bases. The CDR3 spans 15 residues. Germline CDR1 and CDR2: SGHRS and YFSETQ. V lost 3 bases to trimming and J lost 8 bases; unmatched junction nucleotides: 5.

V gene TRBV28 combines with J gene TRBJ1-4; TRBD1 is a possible D gene (5 bases). Trimming shortened V by 7 bases and J by 4 bases, and 16 bases separated the two germline ends. Germline CDR1 reads MDHEN; CDR2 reads SYDVKM. The CDR3 length is 15 residues. The CDR3 loop is CASILRDQSNEKLFF. The CDR3 DNA is TGTGCCAGCATCCTCCGGGACCAAAGTAATGAAAAACTGTTTTTT.

A word on this clone: One end of the junction is discordant with germline, which a read error may explain. This rearrangement joins TRBV20-1 to TRBJ1-2, with D tentatively TRBD1 (5 bases). CDR1 DFQATT and CDR2 SNEGSKA come from the germline V gene (reference sequence). This CDR3 is built from 10 residues. CDR3 coding DNA: TGCAGTGCTGGACTGAGGGGCTCACAATTC. The encoded protein is CSAGLRGSQF.

This clone was counted once. This chain connects TRBV30 to TRBJ1-2; D is possibly TRBD1 (5 bases). Trimming pared 2 bases from V and 4 bases from J, leaving 20 bases between. The CDR3 runs 16 residues. Germline V gene lookup returns CDR1 GTSNPN and CDR2 SVGIG (reference sequence). The DNA for the CDR3 is TGTGCCTGGAGTACTAAAGGGACCGCTTCCGGCTATGGCTACACCTTC. Translation gives CAWSTKGTASGYGYTF.

This chain joins TRBV6-5 and TRBJ1-2; TRBD1 aligns across 7 bases. The germline CDR1 and CDR2 sequences are MNHEY and SVGAGI. CDR3 length equals 13 residues. V lost 2 bases, J lost 5 bases, and 2 bases stayed unmatched. CDR3: CASSYLQGYGYTF. CDR3 bases: TGTGCCAGCAGTTACCTACAGGGGTATGGCTACACCTTC.

This chain links TRBV4-1 with TRBJ1-1; D gene uncertain. In germline, CDR1 is MGHRA, CDR2 YSYEKL. The CDR3 has 16 residues. V was cut by 0 bases and J by 1 base, with 12 bases left in between. DNA of the CDR3: TGCGCCAGCAGCCAAGATAGGCCAGGTGGGAACACTGAAGCTTTCTTT. Protein sequence: CASSQDRPGGNTEAFF.

This chain uses TRBV5-4 with TRBJ1-3, with D possibly TRBD1 on 5 matching bases. V dropped 0 bases and J dropped 0 bases, with 10 bases sitting between them. Per the germline V gene, CDR1 is SGHNT and CDR2 is YYREEE (reference sequence). The CDR3 is 16 amino acids. The CDR3 nucleotides are TGTGCCAGCAGCTTGGGGGGCGGGAGCTCTGGAAACACCATATATTTT. Protein sequence: CASSLGGGSSGNTIYF.

The rearrangement joins TRBV7-2 to TRBJ2-2, with 14 nucleotides matching TRBD2. The CDR3 totals 17 residues. Germline values: CDR1 SGHTA, CDR2 FQGNSA. V dropped 5 bases and J dropped 3; count of bases not matched to a gene: 5. CDR3 sequence: CASSEGTSGGYTGELFF. The CDR3 bases are TGTGCCAGCAGCGAAGGGACTAGCGGGGGATACACCGGGGAGCTGTTTTTT.

This clone was detected only a few times. The genes are TRBV6-1 and TRBJ1-2, with 7 nucleotides matching TRBD1. V lost 7 bases to trimming and J lost 3 bases; unmatched junction nucleotides: 5. The CDR3 has 13 amino acids. Germline values: CDR1 MNHNS, CDR2 SASEGT. The CDR3 DNA reads TGTGCCAGCACGAACGACAGGGACTATGGCTACACCTTC. Residues: CASTNDRDYGYTF.

This chain uses TRBV25-1 with TRBJ2-3, with 7 bases lining up with TRBD2. CDR1 is MGHDK and CDR2 is SYGVNS in the germline V gene. The CDR3 covers 15 residues. The V gene end was trimmed by 4 bases and the J gene end by 4 bases; junction bases not matched to a gene: 8. The CDR3 DNA sequence: TGTGCCAGCAGTGGGGAGGGAAGCCCGCCAGATACGCAGTATTTT. Translating it yields CASSGEGSPPDTQYF.

V and J are TRBV21-1 and TRBJ1-6. TRBV21-1 is tagged as a pseudogene. This CDR3 is 15 amino acids long. The CDR3 reads CASSKSPRRDSPLHF. As DNA, the CDR3 is TGTGCCAGCAGCAAAAGCCCCCGCCGGGATTCACCCCTCCACTTT.

The rearrangement links TRBV7-9 to TRBJ2-3, with a tentative D call TRBD1 (7 bases). This CDR3 contains 18 residues. The V gene's germline CDR1 is SEHNR and CDR2 FQNEAQ (reference sequence). V lost 3 bases to trimming and J lost 1 base, with 20 bases between them. For the CDR3, the DNA is TGTGCCAGCAGCTTGGTATGGTTCAGGGGGGCGGGCACAGATACGCAGTATTTT. It yields the protein CASSLVWFRGAGTDTQYF.

This clone came up once. This rearrangement joins TRBV5-1 to TRBJ1-4, with D perhaps matching TRBD1 (6 bases). This CDR3 contains 14 residues. Germline V gene sequence: CDR1 SGHRS, CDR2 YFSETQ. V was clipped by 1 base and J by 8 bases, with 12 bases between them. This chain's CDR3 is CASSLPGGDEKLFF. In DNA, the CDR3 is TGCGCCAGCAGCTTGCCCGGGGGCGACGAAAAACTGTTTTTT.